These 19 T cell receptor beta chains came from one sample sequenced in a study of human T cells and chemical hapten exposure. MiXCR, applied by TCRdb to the RACE reads, yields one record per CDR3 protein. The sample includes around 99,000 distinct CDR3 sequences, 9.5% to 11% of them seen just once. Regarding time point: patch test 2, 6 weeks after DPC sensitization. Treatment reported: therapeutic diphenylcyclopropenone sensitization with weekly scalp DPC. The source was whole blood, collected in connection with sensitization to the hapten diphenylcyclopropenone (DPC). Receptors originate from a middle-aged man with alopecia areata. Some clones in this sample may be carry-over from other donors' samples.

This clonotype was detected a few times. The chain uses TRBV20-1 and TRBJ1-4, with a weak D call TRBD1 (5 bases). This CDR3 comprises 15 residues. Trimming removed 5 bases at V and 0 bases at J, with 13 bases between. Per the germline V gene, CDR1 is DFQATT and CDR2 is SNEGSKA (reference sequence). CDR3 bases: TGCAGTGCTCGCGGCGGGGGGTCAACTAATGAAAAACTGTTTTTT. Amino acids: CSARGGGSTNEKLFF.

This clonotype was picked up a small number of times. This sequence joins TRBV4-1 and TRBJ2-3, with TRBD2 identical over 7 bases. V lost 4 bases to trimming and J lost 2 bases; unmatched junction nucleotides: 6. The CDR3 extends over 15 amino acids. Germline CDR1 and CDR2: MGHRA and YSYEKL. CDR3 in amino acids: CASSLGRQDTDTQYF. CDR3 sequence (DNA): TGCGCCAGCAGCCTCGGGAGGCAGGACACAGATACGCAGTATTTT.

This clonotype appeared a few times. The CDR3 region is CASSLLAGEGYEQYV. For the CDR3, the DNA is TGCGCCAGCAGCCTCCTAGCGGGAGAGGGTTACGAGCAGTACGTC. J is TRBJ2-7 and V is TRBV4-1; 10 bases agree with TRBD2. CDR1 and CDR2 from the germline V gene are MGHRA and YSYEKL. The CDR3 totals 15 residues. V trimming: 4 bases; J trimming: 4 bases; junction bases outside the gene matches: 7.

The chain carries TRBV3-1 and TRBJ2-4; perhaps TRBD1 as D (7 bases). The CDR3 totals 13 residues. V lost 6 bases and J lost 8, with 14 bases in between. Germline CDR1 LGHDT, CDR2 YNNKEL (reference sequence). CDR3: CASSRRGAYIQYF. The CDR3 region has the DNA TGTGCCAGCAGTCGCAGGGGGGCATACATTCAGTACTTC.

The J gene is TRBJ1-1, the V gene TRBV6-5; the match to TRBD1 covers 7 bases. Germline loops: CDR1 MNHEY, CDR2 SVGAGI. This CDR3 region has 13 residues. The J segment lost 6 bases and the V segment lost 5 bases, leaving 6 bases of the junction unmatched. CDR3 nucleotide sequence: TGTGCCAGCAGTGAACAGGGGTCTTCTGAAGCTTTCTTT. Protein: CASSEQGSSEAFF.

The chain links TRBV25-1 to TRBJ1-1, with a tentative D call TRBD1 (5 bases). Trimming took off 6 bases at V and 0 bases at J, with 11 bases between the two ends. The CDR3 is made up of 14 amino acids. Germline CDR1 MGHDK, CDR2 SYGVNS. The CDR3 reads CASSETAMNTEAFF. CDR3 in DNA: TGTGCCAGCAGCGAGACAGCGATGAACACTGAAGCTTTCTTT.

This clonotype was counted only a few times. The chain is built from TRBV7-2 and TRBJ2-5, with 10 bases identical to TRBD1. Germline V CDR1 and CDR2: SGHTA, FQGNSA. J gave up 5 bases and V 7 bases, and 10 bases lay outside the gene matches. The CDR3 consists of 15 residues. The DNA for the CDR3 is TGTGCCAGCACCCCGGACAGGGGGAGGTTGGAGACCCAGTACTTC. Translating gives CASTPDRGRLETQYF.

In this sample, this clonotype turned up many times. The V call is TRBV7-9, the J call TRBJ1-1, with TRBD1 identical over 9 bases. Germline V gene data show CDR1 as SEHNR and CDR2 as FQNEAQ (reference sequence). The CDR3 is made up of 14 amino acids. Trimming cost V 6 bases and J 5 bases; bases outside gene matches: 7. CDR3 in DNA: TGTGCCAGCAGTACGGACAGGGGCAGTACTGAAGCTTTCTTT. It yields the protein CASSTDRGSTEAFF.

This clonotype was observed a handful of times. The chain has TRBV3-1 and TRBJ1-5; D uncertain. The CDR3 runs 15 residues. Per germline, CDR1 LGHDT and CDR2 YNNKEL (reference sequence). Trimming took off 0 bases at V and 4 bases at J, with 10 bases between the two ends. CDR3 DNA sequence: TGTGCCAGCAGCCAAGATCCCTCTGGGAATCAGCCCCAGCATTTT. Protein product: CASSQDPSGNQPQHF.

This clonotype was picked up a small number of times. V gene TRBV30 combines with J gene TRBJ1-1, with 12 bases aligning to TRBD1. This CDR3 spans 16 amino acids. The V segment lost 1 base and the J segment 3 bases; nucleotides outside the gene matches: 6. CDR1 is GTSNPN, CDR2 SVGIG, per germline (reference sequence). CDR3 in DNA: TGTGCCTGGAGTGGGGGGACAGGGGGCGCGGACACTGAAGCTTTCTTT. Amino acids: CAWSGGTGGADTEAFF.

This chain connects TRBV6-6 to TRBJ2-7; TRBD1 matches at 7 bases. The CDR3 spans 15 residues. CDR1 is MNHNY and CDR2 is SVGAGI in the germline V gene (reference sequence). V was pared by 0 bases and J by 3 bases, with 5 bases of the junction left unmatched. The CDR3 here is CASSYSSGQSYEQYV. CDR3 nucleotides: TGTGCCAGCAGTTACTCCTCGGGACAGAGCTACGAGCAGTACGTC.

The CDR3 spells CASSLWGRFTDTQYF. The CDR3 DNA reads TGTGCCAGCAGCTTATGGGGCAGATTCACAGATACGCAGTATTTT. The chain joins TRBV7-3 to TRBJ2-3; the D gene is possibly TRBD1 (5 bases). Trimming took 2 bases from V and 2 from J, leaving 11 bases between them. The CDR3 has 15 residues. Germline CDR1 is SGHTA and CDR2 is FQGTGA.

The rearrangement uses TRBV6-2 or TRBV6-3 and TRBJ2-7; TRBD1 aligns across 10 bases. The germline V gene encodes CDR1 MNHEY and CDR2 SVGEGT. The CDR3 is 14 amino acids. V lost 4 bases, J lost 4 bases, and 4 bases stayed unmatched. The CDR3 DNA follows: TGTGCCAGCAGTTCGCGACAGGGGGCTTACGAGCAGTACGTC. It is translated as CASSSRQGAYEQYV.

Many counts were recorded for this clonotype. V is TRBV5-1 and J is TRBJ2-3, with 11 bases that match TRBD2. Germline loops: CDR1 SGHRS, CDR2 YFSETQ. Trimming at V came to 0 bases and at J to 3 bases, leaving 6 bases not matched to a gene. The CDR3 length is 17 residues. The CDR3 reads CASSLGLTSGRTDTQYF. CDR3 in DNA: TGCGCCAGCAGCTTGGGATTAACTAGCGGGAGAACAGATACGCAGTATTTT.

The genes are TRBV7-2 and TRBJ1-1; 7 bases agree with TRBD1. CDR3 length equals 15 residues. CDR1 SGHTA and CDR2 FQGNSA come from the germline V gene. V trimming: 5 bases; J trimming: 0 bases; junction bases outside the gene matches: 6. This CDR3 is CASSPQGLLNTEAFF. The DNA for the CDR3 is TGTGCCAGCAGCCCACAGGGGCTTTTGAACACTGAAGCTTTCTTT.

The chain joins TRBV3-1 to TRBJ1-4; TRBD1 is a possible D gene (5 bases). Germline values: CDR1 LGHDT, CDR2 YNNKEL (reference sequence). The CDR3 totals 16 residues. The ends were cut back, 0 bases at V and 4 bases at J, with 12 bases in the middle. CDR3 nucleotides: TGTGCCAGCAGCCAAGATCTGCCGGGACTTAATGAAAAACTGTTTTTT. Translating it yields CASSQDLPGLNEKLFF.

This clonotype was seen a few times. The V call is TRBV6-5, the J call TRBJ1-2; D remains ambiguous. The length of the CDR3 is 13 residues. V dropped 2 bases and J dropped 3 bases, with 7 bases sitting between them. CDR1 is MNHEY and CDR2 is SVGAGI in the germline V gene. CDR3 bases: TGTGCCAGCAGTTACGATAGAGACTATGGCTACACCTTC. Translation: CASSYDRDYGYTF.

This clonotype was counted a few times. J is TRBJ1-6 and V is TRBV20-1; the D is unclear. The germline V gene has CDR1 DFQATT and CDR2 SNEGSKA (reference sequence). V was clipped by 5 bases and J by 8 bases, with 13 bases between them. This CDR3 is built from 13 residues. The CDR3 DNA sequence: TGCAGTGCTTCTGCAGCCGACGATTCACCCCTCCACTTT. Translating gives CSASAADDSPLHF.

The chain combines TRBV20-1 with TRBJ2-3; tentative D call: TRBD2 (6 bases). Germline V gene data show CDR1 as DFQATT and CDR2 as SNEGSKA (reference sequence). This CDR3 is 16 amino acids long. Trimming took off 5 bases at V and 4 bases at J, with 22 bases between the two ends. CDR3 nucleotide sequence: TGCAGTGCTGTGGAGGGCAGCAGGGCAAGTCCAGATACGCAGTATTTT. This codes for CSAVEGSRASPDTQYF.